This TCR beta chain stems from a study of T cells after yellow fever vaccination. Per germline, CDR1 SGHKS and CDR2 YYEKEE (reference sequence). This CDR3 has 15 amino acids. V dropped 2 bases and J dropped 5 bases, with 14 bases sitting between them. Each CDR3 protein is one row after TCRdb ran MiXCR on the 5' RACE reads. The sample has some 350,000 distinct CDR3 sequences, approximately 4% seen once. V and J are TRBV5-5 and TRBJ2-1; D might be TRBD1 or TRBD2, each matching 5 bases. This specimen was PBMCs, taken 5 days after the yellow fever booster vaccination. This TCR was recovered from a man younger than 30 who received the YFV17D yellow fever vaccine. The DNA for the CDR3 is TGTGCCAGCAGCTTACCGGGACCTCCGAACAATGAGCAGTTCTTC. It encodes CASSLPGPPNNEQFF.